This paragraph reports one TCR beta chain. As yet, its antigen is unknown. The PCR contained 60 Vbeta and 13 Jbeta primers. TCRdb keeps only in-frame clones here, not all; method: immunoSEQ multiplex PCR. The sample has some 63,000 clones; 80% are singletons. The sample originates from a study of cytomegalovirus exposure and HLA in healthy donors. Findings and caveats of the study: The productive fraction for most TCR beta V segments was about 90% or about 30% in an earlier analysis.

The CDR3 spans 13 residues. The V gene's germline CDR1 is ENHRY and CDR2 SYGVKD. Trimming shortened V by 6 bases and J by 6 bases, and 14 bases separated the two germline ends. The sequence was collected from a woman aged 40-49 years in good health and CMV-seronegative. The chain combines TRBV10-3 with TRBJ1-2; D gene unclear. The sequenced sample consisted of PBMCs. The CDR3 reads CAISPSTSHGYTF. CDR3 nucleotide sequence: TGTGCCATCAGCCCCTCAACAAGTCATGGCTACACCTTC.